The 19 T cell receptor beta chains presented below share a single source sample, sequenced in a study of cytomegalovirus exposure and HLA in healthy donors. Use of 60 Vbeta and 13 Jbeta primers characterized the PCR. The method was immunoSEQ multiplex PCR; TCRdb's version includes in-frame clones alone and lacks a portion of them. The table has some 67,000 clones, over 70% seen once. The sequenced sample was PBMCs. Source of these receptors: a man in his 60s in good health and CMV-seropositive.

The gene calls are TRBV9 and TRBJ1-3, with D hard to call. This CDR3 is built from 15 residues. Trimming cost V 2 bases and J 0 bases, with 9 bases left between them. The V gene's germline CDR1 is SGDLS and CDR2 YYNGEE. The CDR3 sequence: CASSVAGSSGNTIYF. CDR3 nucleotide sequence: TGTGCCAGCAGCGTTGCTGGCAGCTCTGGAAACACCATATATTTT.

The chain has TRBV5-1 and TRBJ2-3; TRBD2 matches 11 bases. CDR1 and CDR2 (germline): SGHRS, YFSETQ. V lost 1 base, J lost 3 bases, and 1 base stayed unmatched. This CDR3 has 15 amino acids. The CDR3 spells CASSLTSGSTDTQYF. The DNA of the CDR3 is TGCGCCAGCAGCTTGACTAGCGGGAGTACAGATACGCAGTATTTT.

The V and J genes are TRBV11-3 and TRBJ2-3, with 7 bases identical to TRBD1. J lost 1 base, V lost 6 bases, and 10 bases had no gene match. In germline, CDR1 is SGHNT, CDR2 YENEEA. This CDR3 is 16 amino acids long. The CDR3 coding sequence is TGTGCCAGCAGGCCGAACAGGGGATCACGCACAGATACGCAGTATTTT. The encoded protein is CASRPNRGSRTDTQYF.

Concerning this clone itself: Other DNA sequences of this sample code for an identical CDR3. This sequence joins TRBV5-6 and TRBJ1-5; 8 positions agree with TRBD1. CDR1 is SGHDT and CDR2 is YYEEEE in the germline V gene. The CDR3 spans 17 residues. After removal of 4 bases from V and 2 bases from J, the junction contained 11 bases not matched to a gene. For the CDR3, the DNA is TGTGCCAGCAGCGTCCGGACAGGGATTAACGGCAATCAGCCCCAGCATTTT. This codes for CASSVRTGINGNQPQHF.

The gene calls are TRBV7-9 and TRBJ1-6; D is possibly TRBD1 (6 bases). CDR1 and CDR2 from the germline V gene are SEHNR and FQNEAQ (reference sequence). CDR3 size: 16 residues. Trimming took 7 bases from V and 7 from J, leaving 20 bases between them. This CDR3 is CASTFSRGIDNSPLHF. As DNA, the CDR3 is TGTGCCAGCACCTTCAGCAGGGGTATAGACAATTCACCCCTCCACTTT.

The rearrangement uses TRBV29-1 and TRBJ1-3; tentatively, D is TRBD1 (6 bases). This CDR3 has 12 amino acids. Trimming stripped 5 bases from V and 7 bases from J, with 12 bases between. CDR1 and CDR2 from the germline V gene are SQVTM and ANQGSEA. CDR3 sequence: CSVKQGGNTIYF. Written as DNA, the CDR3 is TGCAGCGTTAAACAGGGAGGGAACACCATATATTTT.

This clone has more than one count but fewer than ten. The chain carries TRBV11-2 and TRBJ1-6; perhaps TRBD1 as D (6 bases). There are 16 residues in the CDR3. The ends were cut back, 1 base at V and 12 bases at J, with 19 bases in the middle. The germline V gene encodes CDR1 SGHAT and CDR2 FQNNGV. The CDR3 loop is CASSLGHGRGRIPLHF. CDR3 bases: TGTGCCAGCAGCTTAGGTCATGGCAGGGGACGAATACCCCTCCACTTT.

The chain couples TRBV6-1 to TRBJ1-1; no reliable D call. V was pared by 4 bases and J by 6 bases, with 12 bases between. Germline V gene data show CDR1 as MNHNS and CDR2 as SASEGT. CDR3 size: 13 residues. The CDR3 coding sequence is TGTGCCAGCAGTGCTTCCCGAGGCGCTGAAGCTTTCTTT. Translating it yields CASSASRGAEAFF.

The chain carries TRBV6-6 and TRBJ1-5; D not certain. The CDR3 runs 13 residues. V lost 7 bases to trimming and J lost 5 bases, with 12 bases between them. CDR1 is MNHNY and CDR2 is SVGAGI in the germline V gene (reference sequence). The CDR3: CASIFRNDQPQHF. CDR3 DNA: TGTGCCAGCATATTCAGAAACGATCAGCCCCAGCATTTT.

The chain is built from TRBV10-3 and TRBJ1-1; D call uncertain. Trimming took 4 bases from V and 0 from J, leaving 12 bases between them. Germline CDR1 ENHRY, CDR2 SYGVKD. The CDR3 loop spans 15 amino acids. The DNA of the CDR3 is TGTGCCATCAGTGCGGCCAGAGACATGAACACTGAAGCTTTCTTT. Amino acid sequence: CAISAARDMNTEAFF.

Only a few counts were recorded for this clone. The V call is TRBV19, the J call TRBJ2-7, with TRBD1 identical over 10 bases. V gave up 2 bases and J gave up 3 bases; unmatched junction bases: 7. Germline lookup yields CDR1 LNHDA and CDR2 SQIVND (reference sequence). This CDR3 region has 16 residues. CDR3 bases: TGTGCCAGTAGTATAACGGGACAGGGGACTTTCTACGAGCAGTACTTC. As protein: CASSITGQGTFYEQYF.

The rearrangement links TRBV9 to TRBJ1-3; TRBD1 might be the D (6 bases). V was trimmed by 0 bases and J by 0 bases, leaving 7 bases between them. The length of the CDR3 is 15 residues. The germline V gene has CDR1 SGDLS and CDR2 YYNGEE. The CDR3 sequence is CASSVEGVSGNTIYF. The CDR3, as DNA: TGTGCCAGCAGCGTAGAGGGGGTCTCTGGAAACACCATATATTTT.

The genes are TRBV4-1 and TRBJ2-7, with 7 nucleotides matching TRBD2. The CDR3 has 16 residues. V shed 4 bases, J shed 2 bases, and the junction held 11 bases outside the gene matches. Germline CDR1 is MGHRA and CDR2 is YSYEKL. CDR3 DNA: TGCGCCAGCAGCCCCCCGGGAGCGGGGCGTCCCTACGAGCAGTACTTC. Protein sequence: CASSPPGAGRPYEQYF.

The rearrangement joins TRBV5-5 to TRBJ1-2; D gene unclear. CDR1 is SGHKS and CDR2 is YYEKEE in the germline V gene (reference sequence). The CDR3 totals 18 residues. V was shortened by 0 bases and J by 4 bases, with 22 bases between the two germline ends. CDR3 residues: CASSLVLGRMGHGYGYTF. The CDR3 nucleotides are TGTGCCAGCAGCTTGGTTCTAGGGAGGATGGGTCATGGCTATGGCTACACCTTC.

J is TRBJ1-1 and V is TRBV13; D is perhaps TRBD1 (6 bases). This CDR3 has 14 residues. Trimming took off 3 bases at V and 8 bases at J, with 16 bases between the two ends. The germline gives CDR1 PRHDT, CDR2 FYEKMQ (reference sequence). CDR3 sequence: CASSFVGTPREAFF. The CDR3 region has the DNA TGTGCCAGCAGCTTTGTAGGGACACCAAGAGAAGCTTTCTTT.

There are a few counts of this clone. This chain links TRBV7-8 with TRBJ1-6; TRBD1 is a possible D gene (5 bases). V lost 1 base and J 2 bases, leaving 6 bases between the germline ends. The CDR3 contains 15 residues. CDR1 SGHVS and CDR2 FQNEAQ come from the germline V gene. The CDR3 DNA reads TGTGCCAGCAGCTTAGGACAGACCTATAATTCACCCCTCCACTTT. Its translation is CASSLGQTYNSPLHF.

This clone was detected only a few times. This sequence joins TRBV5-4 and TRBJ1-1, with D perhaps matching TRBD1 (6 bases). CDR1 SGHNT and CDR2 YYREEE come from the germline V gene (reference sequence). V lost 3 bases to trimming and J lost 6 bases, with 12 bases between them. This CDR3 spans 13 amino acids. CDR3 loop: CASSSPQGPEAFF. The CDR3 DNA sequence: TGTGCCAGCAGCTCCCCACAGGGCCCTGAAGCTTTCTTT.

This chain connects TRBV19 to TRBJ1-2; TRBD1 might be the D (5 bases). Per the germline V gene, CDR1 is LNHDA and CDR2 is SQIVND (reference sequence). The CDR3 consists of 13 residues. The V and J ends lost 3 bases and 2 bases respectively, with 7 bases between them. CDR3 region: CASSIPGNYGYTF. CDR3 coding DNA: TGTGCCAGTAGTATTCCAGGGAACTATGGCTACACCTTC. The full variable domain, rest sourced from reference TRBV19 and TRBJ1-2, is DGGITQSPKYLFRKEGQNVTLSCEQNLNHDAMYWYRQDPGQGLRLIYYSQIVNDFQKGDIAEGYSVSREKKESFPLTVTSAQKNPTAFYLCASSIPGNYGYTFGSGTRLTVV.

The chain employs TRBV4-1 and TRBJ2-1; tentative D call: TRBD1 (6 bases). The CDR3 is 18 residues long. CDR1 MGHRA and CDR2 YSYEKL come from the germline V gene. The V end was cut by 1 base, the J end by 3 bases, with 19 bases between. The CDR3 is CASSQAPALGGVYNEQFF. In DNA, the CDR3 is TGCGCCAGCAGCCAAGCTCCAGCTTTAGGGGGAGTCTACAATGAGCAGTTCTTC.